A selection of T cell receptor beta chains follows, all from one sample in a study of blood T cell repertoires in COVID-19. Profiling relied on immunoSEQ multiplex PCR, and the TCRdb table lists in-frame clones only, not all of them. The table includes about 270,000 clones, about nine tenths detected once. The sequencing sample was made of PBMCs or T cells enriched from blood (not recorded which). These receptors originate from a woman younger than 45 with acute COVID-19. Both conserved end residues are part of each CDR3. Each record gives: D gene, J gene, V gene, clone size, CDR3 protein, CDR3 DNA. The D gene is left open where the match is weak. Not all rows give a size; the values are once, few, many and, for expanded clones, a class.

NA TRBJ2-3 TRBV9 NA CASSVVPSPGTDTQYF TGTGCCAGCAGCGTAGTCCCTAGTCCTGGGACAGATACGCAGTATTTT
TRBD2 TRBJ2-3 TRBV4-1 NA CASSQGIGTSEDTQYF TGCGCCAGCAGCCAAGGCATCGGGACTAGCGAGGATACGCAGTATTTT
TRBD2 TRBJ2-1 TRBV9 NA CASPIGLAGAAEQFF TGTGCCAGCCCCATAGGGCTAGCGGGAGCTGCTGAGCAGTTCTTC
NA TRBJ1-5 TRBV2 NA CASSAQGVEPQHF TGTGCCAGCAGTGCGCAGGGTGTAGAGCCCCAGCATTTT
NA TRBJ2-1 TRBV15 once CATSRDGVYNEQFF TGTGCCACCAGCAGAGACGGGGTCTACAATGAGCAGTTCTTC
NA TRBJ2-7 TRBV28 NA CATGSEQVLKQYF TGTGCCACCGGTTCCGAACAGGTATTGAAGCAGTACTTC
NA TRBJ2-6 TRBV19 NA CASSRGQPSSGANVLTF TGTGCCAGTAGTCGGGGACAACCGAGCTCTGGGGCCAACGTCCTGACTTTC
NA TRBJ1-3 TRBV28 once CASSLWTAGNTIYF TGTGCCAGCAGTTTATGGACAGCTGGAAACACCATATATTTT
TRBD1 TRBJ1-2 TRBV28 once CASSSTGGRESYTF TGTGCCAGCAGCTCTACAGGGGGCCGGGAGAGCTACACCTTC
TRBD2 TRBJ2-2 TRBV6-4 NA CASGTSDTGELFF TGTGCCAGCGGGACTAGCGACACCGGGGAGCTGTTTTTT
TRBD2 TRBJ2-1 TRBV2 NA CASSPWASGSSYNEQFF TGTGCCAGCAGCCCCTGGGCTAGCGGGAGCTCCTACAATGAGCAGTTCTTC
TRBD1 TRBJ1-2 TRBV29-1 NA CSDRQGLYYGYTF TGCAGCGATAGACAGGGCCTTTACTATGGCTACACCTTC
TRBD2 TRBJ2-1 TRBV7-8 once CASSPVGAGEDNEQFF TGTGCCAGCAGCCCTGTGGGAGCGGGAGAGGACAATGAGCAGTTCTTC
NA TRBJ2-2 TRBV7-9 once CASSSTRTATGELFF TGTGCCAGCAGTTCGACCCGGACAGCAACCGGGGAGCTGTTTTTT
NA TRBJ2-7 TRBV3-1/TRBV3-2 NA CASSLQTYEQYF TGTGCCAGCAGCCTACAGACCTACGAGCAGTACTTC
TRBD2 TRBJ2-7 TRBV3-1/TRBV3-2 NA CASSRSGSYEQYF TGTGCCAGCAGCCGCAGCGGGAGTTACGAGCAGTACTTC
NA TRBJ1-2 TRBV4-3 NA CASSPTASYGYTF TGCGCCAGCAGCCCGACAGCTAGCTATGGCTACACCTTC
NA TRBJ1-2 TRBV18 NA CASSPAEGGYTF TGTGCCAGCTCACCCGCGGAAGGCGGCTACACCTTC
TRBD2 TRBJ2-1 TRBV19 NA CASSISGDRTYNEQFF TGTGCCAGTAGTATAAGCGGGGACCGTACCTACAATGAGCAGTTCTTC
NA TRBJ2-3 TRBV2 NA CASSELGGGTDTQYF TGTGCCAGCAGTGAACTGGGAGGGGGGACAGATACGCAGTATTTT
NA TRBJ2-5 TRBV12-3/TRBV12-4 NA CASSYNRDGTQYF TGTGCCAGCAGTTACAACAGGGACGGGACCCAGTACTTC
TRBD2 TRBJ2-7 TRBV27 NA CASSLSGRAYEQYF TGTGCCAGCAGTTTAAGCGGGAGGGCCTACGAGCAGTACTTC
TRBD1 TRBJ1-1 TRBV4-2 NA CASSQPQGALNTEAFF TGTGCCAGCAGCCAACCCCAGGGGGCCCTGAACACTGAAGCTTTCTTT
NA TRBJ1-1 TRBV28 NA CASSFRGMNTEAFF TGTGCCAGCAGTTTCCGGGGGATGAACACTGAAGCTTTCTTT